This TCR beta chain emerged from a study of cytomegalovirus exposure and HLA in healthy donors. Study-level information: A prior study identified 100 million to 130 million unique TCR beta sequences from roughly 180 million T cells.

Regarding the study as a whole: There were some 150 TCR beta chains listed as cytomegalovirus-associated. For most TCR sequences rarity was the rule, although some public TCRs occurred in many donors.

PCR used 60 Vbeta primers and 13 Jbeta primers. Clones were read by immunoSEQ multiplex PCR, and TCRdb kept only the in-frame ones, dropping some. The profile shows roughly 84,000 clones, 70% to 85% of them singletons. A word on this clone: The antigen remains unidentified. Compared with germline, one end of the junction differs, possibly owing to a read error.

This CDR3 is built from 16 residues. Germline lookup yields CDR1 PRHDT and CDR2 FYEKMQ (reference sequence). The sequenced material came from PBMCs. This TCR came from a human donor in good health. The chain uses TRBV13 and TRBJ1-2, with 8 bases matching TRBD1. DNA for the CDR3: TGTGCCAGCAGCTTAGGATTAACAGGGGAAGCAGGGGGCTACCCCTTC. It translates to CASSLGLTGEAGGYPF.